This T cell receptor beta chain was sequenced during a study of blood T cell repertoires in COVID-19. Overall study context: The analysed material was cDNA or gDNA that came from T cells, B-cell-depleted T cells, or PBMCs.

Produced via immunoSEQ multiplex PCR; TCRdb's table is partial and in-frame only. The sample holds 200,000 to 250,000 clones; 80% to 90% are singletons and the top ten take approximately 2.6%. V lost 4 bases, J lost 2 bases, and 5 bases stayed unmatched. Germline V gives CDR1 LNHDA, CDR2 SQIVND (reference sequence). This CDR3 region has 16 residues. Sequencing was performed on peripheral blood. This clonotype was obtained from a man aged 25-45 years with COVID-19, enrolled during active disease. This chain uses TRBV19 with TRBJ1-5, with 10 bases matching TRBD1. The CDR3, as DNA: TGTGCCAGTAGTACGACCGGGACAGGGGGCAATCAGCCCCAGCATTTT. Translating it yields CASSTTGTGGNQPQHF.